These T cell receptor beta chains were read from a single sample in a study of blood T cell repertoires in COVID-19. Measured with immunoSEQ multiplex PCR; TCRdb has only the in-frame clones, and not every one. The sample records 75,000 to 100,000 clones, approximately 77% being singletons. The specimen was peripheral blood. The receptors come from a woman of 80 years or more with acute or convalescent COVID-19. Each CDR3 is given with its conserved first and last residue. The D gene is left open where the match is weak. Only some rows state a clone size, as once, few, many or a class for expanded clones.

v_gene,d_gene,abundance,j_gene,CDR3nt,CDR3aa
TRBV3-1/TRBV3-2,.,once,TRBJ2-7,TGTGCCAGCAGCCGTCGGGGGTTAAGAAAATTACTGGTCTTCGAGCAGTACTTC,CASSRRGLRKLLVFEQYF
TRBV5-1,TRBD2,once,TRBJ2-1,TGCGCCAGCAGCTTAGGACTAGCGGGAGGCGAGCAGTTCTTC,CASSLGLAGGEQFF
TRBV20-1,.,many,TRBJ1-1,TGCAGTGCCCCCCTTGCTTTCTTT,CSAPLAFF
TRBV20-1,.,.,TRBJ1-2,TGCAGTGTGGGGCAGGGCACTGGCTACACCTTC,CSVGQGTGYTF
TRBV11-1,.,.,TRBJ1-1,TGTGCCAGCAGCTTAACAGGGACGACTGAAGCTTTCTTT,CASSLTGTTEAFF
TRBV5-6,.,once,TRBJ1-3,TGTGCCAGCAGCTTTTCAGCGGGAAACACCATATATTTT,CASSFSAGNTIYF
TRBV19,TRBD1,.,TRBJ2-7,TGTGCCAGTAGTAGGGGACAGGGAATATCCTACGAGCAGTACTTC,CASSRGQGISYEQYF
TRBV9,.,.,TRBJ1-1,TGTGCCAGCAGCGTCGGGGAGTCCTCTGTCGGCGCTGAAGCTTTCTTT,CASSVGESSVGAEAFF
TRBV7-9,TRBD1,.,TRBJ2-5,TGTGCCAGCAGCTTTGGACAGGGGCCTCTCCAAGAGACCCAGTACTTC,CASSFGQGPLQETQYF
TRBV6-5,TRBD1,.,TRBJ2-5,TGTGCCAGCAGAATGACAGGGTCCCAAGAGACCCAGTACTTC,CASRMTGSQETQYF
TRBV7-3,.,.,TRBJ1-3,TGTGCCAGCAGCACACCTGGGCATGGAAACACCATATATTTT,CASSTPGHGNTIYF
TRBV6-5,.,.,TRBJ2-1,TGTGCCAGCATTTCGGACATTGGATACAATGAGCAGTTCTTC,CASISDIGYNEQFF
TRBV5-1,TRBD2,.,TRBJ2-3,TGCGCCAGCAGCTTGGGACTAGCGGCAGATACGCAGTATTTT,CASSLGLAADTQYF
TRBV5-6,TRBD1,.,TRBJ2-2,TGTGCCAGCAGCTTGCCGTGGGACAGGGCCACCGGGGAGCTGTTTTTT,CASSLPWDRATGELFF
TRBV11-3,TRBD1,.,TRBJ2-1,TGTGCCAGCAGCTTAGGGACAGGGATCTACAATGAGCAGTTCTTC,CASSLGTGIYNEQFF
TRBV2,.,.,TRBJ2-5,TGTGCCAGCAGGAGAGGAGAGACCCAGTACTTC,CASRRGETQYF
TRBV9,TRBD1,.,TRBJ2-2,TGTGCCAGCAGCGCCGAACAGGGGCGGGAGCTGTTTTTT,CASSAEQGRELFF
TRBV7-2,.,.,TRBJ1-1,TGTGCCAGCAGCTTATGGAGAGTTGAAAACACTGAAGCTTTCTTT,CASSLWRVENTEAFF
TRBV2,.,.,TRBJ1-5,TGTGCCAGCAGTGAAGCTTTCGGGGGGCCTAGCCAGCCCCAGCATTTT,CASSEAFGGPSQPQHF
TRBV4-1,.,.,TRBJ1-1,TGCGCCAGCAGCCAAGACAGGGACACTGAAGCTTTCTTT,CASSQDRDTEAFF
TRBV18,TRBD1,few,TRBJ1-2,TGTGCCAGCTCACCAGGGACAGAATATCTTAACTATGGCTACACCTTC,CASSPGTEYLNYGYTF
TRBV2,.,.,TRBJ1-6,TGTGCCAGCAGTGTTAGACAGGCGGTTAATTCACCCCTCCACTTT,CASSVRQAVNSPLHF
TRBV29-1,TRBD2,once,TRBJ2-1,TGCAGCGTTGAGGGCGGGAGGTTTGATGAGCAGTTCTTC,CSVEGGRFDEQFF
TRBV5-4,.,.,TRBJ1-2,TGTGCCAGCAGCTTGGGGGGCAGGGAGGCCTATGGCTACACCTTC,CASSLGGREAYGYTF
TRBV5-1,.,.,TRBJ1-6,TGCGCCAGCAGCTTGGGAACAAATAATTCACCCCTCCACTTT,CASSLGTNNSPLHF
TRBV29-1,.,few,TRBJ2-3,TGCAGCGTTGATGGAGGTCCGGGCACAGATACGCAGTATTTT,CSVDGGPGTDTQYF
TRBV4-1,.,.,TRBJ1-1,TGCGCCAGCAGCCAAGATTTTGACAGCATGAACACTGAAGCTTTCTTT,CASSQDFDSMNTEAFF
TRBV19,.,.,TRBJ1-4,TGTGCCAGTAGTTGGACAGCAACTAATGAAAAACTGTTTTTT,CASSWTATNEKLFF
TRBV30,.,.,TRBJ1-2,TGTGCCTGGACCCTTAGTAGCTCGGGGGGCTACACCTTC,CAWTLSSSGGYTF
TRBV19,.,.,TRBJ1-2,TGTGCCAGTACCCGATTCGGACTCGATGGCTACACCTTC,CASTRFGLDGYTF
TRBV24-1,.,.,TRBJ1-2,TGTGCCACCAGTGGTGGACAGAACTATGGCTACACCTTC,CATSGGQNYGYTF
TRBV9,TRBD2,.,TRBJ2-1,TGTGCCAGCAGCGTAGGGGGACTAGCGAATGAGCAGTTCTTC,CASSVGGLANEQFF
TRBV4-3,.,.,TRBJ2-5,TGCGCCAGCAGCCAAGGGAGGGTTCGAGAGACCCAGTACTTC,CASSQGRVRETQYF
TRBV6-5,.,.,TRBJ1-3,TGTGCCAGCAGATTGACGGGCTCTGGAAACACCATATATTTT,CASRLTGSGNTIYF
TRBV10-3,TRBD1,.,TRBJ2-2,TGTGCCTGTGCCGGGACAGCCTACACCGGGGAGCTGTTTTTT,CACAGTAYTGELFF
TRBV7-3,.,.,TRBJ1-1,TGTGCCAGCAGCCCGTGGGCAGACAACACTGAAGCTTTCTTT,CASSPWADNTEAFF
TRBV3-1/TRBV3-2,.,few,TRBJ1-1,TGTGCCAGCAGCCGATTCCAAACAGGGAACACTGAAGCTTTCTTT,CASSRFQTGNTEAFF
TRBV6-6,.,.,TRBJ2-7,TGTGCCAGCAGTTACCCCTATCCCCCTTACGAGCAGTACTTC,CASSYPYPPYEQYF
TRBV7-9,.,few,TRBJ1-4,TGTGCCAGCAGCTTAATACGCAGCGGCCAGTTTAGTGAAAAACTGTTTTTT,CASSLIRSGQFSEKLFF
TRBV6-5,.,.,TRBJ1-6,TGTGCCAGCTCGAGGGAAAACTCACCCCTCCACTTT,CASSRENSPLHF
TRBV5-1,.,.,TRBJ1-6,TGCGCCAGCACCCCTCTCGATCCCGAGAAGTCACCCCTCCACTTT,CASTPLDPEKSPLHF
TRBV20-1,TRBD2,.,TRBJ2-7,TGCAGTGCTAGTGGGTTTGCTCCGACCGGGGGGACCTACGAGCAGTACTTC,CSASGFAPTGGTYEQYF
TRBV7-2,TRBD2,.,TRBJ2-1,TGTGCCAGCAGCTCCTCCGGGGAGCGGGGGGGCAGAGAGCAGTTCTTC,CASSSSGERGGREQFF
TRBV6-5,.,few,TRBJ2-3,TGTGCCAGCAGTTACGGAGACAGCACAGATACGCAGTATTTT,CASSYGDSTDTQYF
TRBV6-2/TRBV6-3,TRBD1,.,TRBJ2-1,TGTGCCAGCAGCGGACAGGGGGCCGGTAGCGAGCAGTTCTTC,CASSGQGAGSEQFF
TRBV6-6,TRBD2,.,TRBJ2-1,TGTGCCAGCAGCTATGCTCTAGCGGGAGCTTTCAGCTCCTACAATGAGCAGTTCTTC,CASSYALAGAFSSYNEQFF
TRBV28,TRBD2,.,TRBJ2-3,TGTGCCAGCAGATCACAGGGAGCGGGAGTGAGCACAGATACGCAGTATTTT,CASRSQGAGVSTDTQYF
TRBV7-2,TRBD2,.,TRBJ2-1,TGTGCCAGCAGCTCCTACTCTAGCGGGGGGGCCCAGGAGCAGTTCTTC,CASSSYSSGGAQEQFF
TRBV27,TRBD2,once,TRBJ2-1,TGTGCCAGCAGTCTGTGGACTAGCGGGAGTTACAATGAGCAGTTCTTC,CASSLWTSGSYNEQFF
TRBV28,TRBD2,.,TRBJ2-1,TGTGCCAGCGCCAATACCCTAGCGGGGTACAATGAGCAGTTCTTC,CASANTLAGYNEQFF
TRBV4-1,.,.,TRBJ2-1,TGCGCCAGCAGCCAAGATGGAAACAGCTACAATGAGCAGTTCTTC,CASSQDGNSYNEQFF
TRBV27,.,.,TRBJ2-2,TGTGCCAGCAGTTTAAGAGCGGGTTTGAACACCGGGGAGCTGTTTTTT,CASSLRAGLNTGELFF
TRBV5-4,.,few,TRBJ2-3,TGTGCCAGCAGCGGGGGAGGTAGTTCGACAGATACGCAGTATTTT,CASSGGGSSTDTQYF
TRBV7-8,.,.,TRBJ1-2,TGTGCCAGCAGCTTAGCCTTGTTGGAGGGGCGCACCTTC,CASSLALLEGRTF